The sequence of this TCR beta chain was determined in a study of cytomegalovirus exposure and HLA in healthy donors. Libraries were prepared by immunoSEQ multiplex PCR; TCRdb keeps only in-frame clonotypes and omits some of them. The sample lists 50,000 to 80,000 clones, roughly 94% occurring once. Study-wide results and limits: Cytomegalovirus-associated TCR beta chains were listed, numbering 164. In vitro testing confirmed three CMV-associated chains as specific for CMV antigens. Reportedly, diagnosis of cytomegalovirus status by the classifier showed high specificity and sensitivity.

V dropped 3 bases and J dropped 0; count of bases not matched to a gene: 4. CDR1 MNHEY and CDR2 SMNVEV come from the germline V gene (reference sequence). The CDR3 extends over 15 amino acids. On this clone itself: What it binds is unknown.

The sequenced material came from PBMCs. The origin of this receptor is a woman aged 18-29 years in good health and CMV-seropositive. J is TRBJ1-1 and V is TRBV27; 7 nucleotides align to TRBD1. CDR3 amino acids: CASSLTGFVNTEAFF. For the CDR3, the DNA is TGTGCCAGCAGTTTGACAGGGTTCGTGAACACTGAAGCTTTCTTT.